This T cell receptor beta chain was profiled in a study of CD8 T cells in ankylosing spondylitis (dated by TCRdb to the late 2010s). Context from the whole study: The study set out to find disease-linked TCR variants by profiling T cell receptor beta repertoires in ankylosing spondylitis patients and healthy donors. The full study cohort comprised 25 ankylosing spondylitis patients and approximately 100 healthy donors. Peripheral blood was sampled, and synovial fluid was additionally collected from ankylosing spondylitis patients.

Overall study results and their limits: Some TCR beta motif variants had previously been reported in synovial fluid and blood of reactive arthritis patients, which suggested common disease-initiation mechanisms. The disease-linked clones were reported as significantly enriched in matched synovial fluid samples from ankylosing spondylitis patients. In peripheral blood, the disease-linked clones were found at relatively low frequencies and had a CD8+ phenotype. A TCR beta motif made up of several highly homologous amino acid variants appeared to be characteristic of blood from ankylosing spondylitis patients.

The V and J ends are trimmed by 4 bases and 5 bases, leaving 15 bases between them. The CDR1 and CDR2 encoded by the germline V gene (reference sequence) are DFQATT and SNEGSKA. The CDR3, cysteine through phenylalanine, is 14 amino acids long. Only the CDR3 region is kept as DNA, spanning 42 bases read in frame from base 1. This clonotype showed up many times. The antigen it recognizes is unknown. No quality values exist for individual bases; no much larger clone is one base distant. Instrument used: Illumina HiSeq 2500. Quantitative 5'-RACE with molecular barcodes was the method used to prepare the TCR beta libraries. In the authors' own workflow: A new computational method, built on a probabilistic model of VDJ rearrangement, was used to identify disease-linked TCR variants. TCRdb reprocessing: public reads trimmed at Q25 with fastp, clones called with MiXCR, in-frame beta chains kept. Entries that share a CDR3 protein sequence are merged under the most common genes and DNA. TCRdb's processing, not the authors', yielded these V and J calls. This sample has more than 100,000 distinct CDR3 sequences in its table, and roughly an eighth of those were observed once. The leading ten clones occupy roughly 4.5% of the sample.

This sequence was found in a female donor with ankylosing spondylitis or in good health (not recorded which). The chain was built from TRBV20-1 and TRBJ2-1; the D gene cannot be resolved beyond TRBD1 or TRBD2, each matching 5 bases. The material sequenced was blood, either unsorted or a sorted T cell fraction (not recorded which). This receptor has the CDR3 CSATLSGRNNEQFF. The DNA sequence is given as TGCAGTGCTACACTCTCGGGACGTAACAATGAGCAGTTCTTC.